This T cell receptor beta chain was sequenced in a study of cytomegalovirus exposure and HLA in healthy donors. The PCR had 60 Vbeta and 13 Jbeta primers. Sequencing was performed with immunoSEQ multiplex PCR; in TCRdb, only in-frame clones are kept and a portion is missing. The sample lists 150,000 to 180,000 clones; around three quarters were seen once. The sequence was collected from a middle-aged woman in good health and CMV-seronegative. Sequenced material: PBMCs.

The CDR3 sequence is CAWSVWGEQYF. In DNA form, the CDR3 reads TGTGCCTGGAGTGTATGGGGAGAGCAGTACTTC. The chain links TRBV30 to TRBJ2-5, with D possibly matching TRBD2 (5 bases). The V end was cut by 0 bases, the J end by 11 bases, with 10 bases between. The CDR3 runs 11 residues. Germline loops: CDR1 GTSNPN, CDR2 SVGIG (reference sequence).